The rows below give T cell receptor beta chains drawn from one sample of a study of memory CD4+ T cells and cytomegalovirus serostatus. Data came from immunoSEQ multiplex PCR; TCRdb stores just in-frame clones and leaves some out. Of 50,000 to 75,000 clones in the sample, 75% to 90% were seen once. Specimen: memory CD4+ T cells from blood. All receptors derive from an adult in good health and CMV-seronegative. Each CDR3 is given with its conserved first and last residue. Each record gives: D gene, V gene, clone size, J gene, CDR3 DNA, CDR3 protein. A D gene is named only where the DNA matches it firmly. Expanded clones get a size class; other rows say once, few or many, or leave the size out.

d_gene: TRBD1; v_gene: TRBV10-3; abundance: .; j_gene: TRBJ2-3; CDR3nt: TGTGCCATCAGTCGACAGGGTCAGGGCACAGATACGCAGTATTTT; CDR3aa: CAISRQGQGTDTQYF
d_gene: .; v_gene: TRBV25-1; abundance: .; j_gene: TRBJ1-1; CDR3nt: TGTGCCAGCAGTGGGGGGAACACTGAAGCTTTCTTT; CDR3aa: CASSGGNTEAFF
d_gene: .; v_gene: TRBV28; abundance: .; j_gene: TRBJ1-5; CDR3nt: TGTGCCAGCAGTTTAAGTATGGGGGGAAGCAATCAGCCCCAGCATTTT; CDR3aa: CASSLSMGGSNQPQHF
d_gene: TRBD2; v_gene: TRBV9; abundance: .; j_gene: TRBJ2-2; CDR3nt: TGTGCCAGCAGCGTCGGACTAGCTAAAGGCACCGGGGAGCTGTTTTTT; CDR3aa: CASSVGLAKGTGELFF
d_gene: .; v_gene: TRBV7-2; abundance: .; j_gene: TRBJ2-2; CDR3nt: TGTGCCAGCAGCTTAGGTGGGTTCGAGAACACCGGGGAGCTGTTTTTT; CDR3aa: CASSLGGFENTGELFF
d_gene: .; v_gene: TRBV5-1; abundance: .; j_gene: TRBJ1-1; CDR3nt: TGCGCCAGCAGCTTGGCCAACGGGGAGGGGAACACTGAAGCTTTCTTT; CDR3aa: CASSLANGEGNTEAFF
d_gene: TRBD2; v_gene: TRBV7-8; abundance: .; j_gene: TRBJ2-7; CDR3nt: TGTGCCAGCAGCTTAGGCTCCCTGTCGGTAGCGGGGAACTCCTACGAGCAGTACTTC; CDR3aa: CASSLGSLSVAGNSYEQYF
d_gene: .; v_gene: TRBV9; abundance: .; j_gene: TRBJ2-7; CDR3nt: TGTGCCAGCAGCCCCTCTGGGAGGGGGGACGAGCAGTACTTC; CDR3aa: CASSPSGRGDEQYF
d_gene: TRBD1; v_gene: TRBV30; abundance: .; j_gene: TRBJ1-2; CDR3nt: TGTGCCTGGACCCCGGACAGGGACCTCGACTATGGCTACACCTTC; CDR3aa: CAWTPDRDLDYGYTF
d_gene: .; v_gene: TRBV30; abundance: .; j_gene: TRBJ1-2; CDR3nt: TGTGCCTGGTCCCTTCCCGCGGGAGGCTATGGCTACACCTTC; CDR3aa: CAWSLPAGGYGYTF
d_gene: .; v_gene: TRBV2; abundance: .; j_gene: TRBJ2-2; CDR3nt: TGTGCCAGCAGTGAAGGTAGCGTTCCCACCGGGGAGCTGTTTTTT; CDR3aa: CASSEGSVPTGELFF
d_gene: .; v_gene: TRBV7-9; abundance: .; j_gene: TRBJ2-7; CDR3nt: TGTGCCACCACCCCGAGGACGCGGACCGAGCAGTACTTC; CDR3aa: CATTPRTRTEQYF
d_gene: TRBD1; v_gene: TRBV2; abundance: .; j_gene: TRBJ2-3; CDR3nt: TGTGCCAGCAGTGCCAGATGGTTGGGCAGGGGGCGTGGGAATACGCAGTATTTT; CDR3aa: CASSARWLGRGRGNTQYF
d_gene: .; v_gene: TRBV5-6; abundance: .; j_gene: TRBJ2-3; CDR3nt: TGTGCCAGCAGCTCGGTCCAGCGATTCACAGATACGCAGTATTTT; CDR3aa: CASSSVQRFTDTQYF
d_gene: .; v_gene: TRBV4-2; abundance: .; j_gene: TRBJ2-5; CDR3nt: TGTGCCAGCAGCCAAGATTGGGCGGGGGCCATAGAAGAGCAGTACTTC; CDR3aa: CASSQDWAGAIEEQYF
d_gene: .; v_gene: TRBV18; abundance: .; j_gene: TRBJ1-1; CDR3nt: TGTGCCAGCTCACCAATACAGGGAGAAGCTTTCTTT; CDR3aa: CASSPIQGEAFF
d_gene: TRBD2; v_gene: TRBV11-3; abundance: .; j_gene: TRBJ2-5; CDR3nt: TGTGCCAGCAGCTTAAGGAGCGGGGGGATAGAGACCCAGTACTTC; CDR3aa: CASSLRSGGIETQYF
d_gene: .; v_gene: TRBV5-4; abundance: .; j_gene: TRBJ2-7; CDR3nt: TGTGCCAGCAGCTCAAACTCGGCGGGCTTCGGCGAGCAGTACTTC; CDR3aa: CASSSNSAGFGEQYF
d_gene: TRBD1; v_gene: TRBV27; abundance: .; j_gene: TRBJ1-2; CDR3nt: TGTGCCGGGGACAGGGGGAACTATGGCTACACCTTC; CDR3aa: CAGDRGNYGYTF
d_gene: TRBD1; v_gene: TRBV7-9; abundance: .; j_gene: TRBJ2-5; CDR3nt: TGTGCCAGCAGCCCAAGGATTTCGGACAGGTTCCAAGAGACCCAGTACTTC; CDR3aa: CASSPRISDRFQETQYF
d_gene: .; v_gene: TRBV28; abundance: once; j_gene: TRBJ1-1; CDR3nt: TGTGCCAGCAGTAAAGGGCCGGCGACGACTGAAGCTTTCTTT; CDR3aa: CASSKGPATTEAFF
d_gene: TRBD1; v_gene: TRBV27; abundance: .; j_gene: TRBJ2-7; CDR3nt: TGTGCCAGCAGTCCTAGACCCCGGACAGGAGCCTCCTACGAGCAGTACTTC; CDR3aa: CASSPRPRTGASYEQYF
d_gene: .; v_gene: TRBV19; abundance: .; j_gene: TRBJ1-5; CDR3nt: TGTGCCAGTAGATTTGGCCTACAGGGAGGCAATCAGCCCCAGCATTTT; CDR3aa: CASRFGLQGGNQPQHF
d_gene: .; v_gene: TRBV4-1; abundance: .; j_gene: TRBJ2-7; CDR3nt: TGCGCCAGCAGCCAAGGGCCCGACATTTATCGAGGGGTCTACGAGCAGTACTTC; CDR3aa: CASSQGPDIYRGVYEQYF
d_gene: .; v_gene: TRBV5-1; abundance: few; j_gene: TRBJ1-1; CDR3nt: TGCGCCAGCAGCTTGTCGACATACAAGAACACTGAAGCTTTCTTT; CDR3aa: CASSLSTYKNTEAFF
d_gene: .; v_gene: TRBV7-9; abundance: few; j_gene: TRBJ1-1; CDR3nt: TGTGCCAGCAGCCCCCTGGGGTCAGGGGCAAGGGCTGAAGCTTTCTTT; CDR3aa: CASSPLGSGARAEAFF
d_gene: .; v_gene: TRBV7-2; abundance: .; j_gene: TRBJ2-7; CDR3nt: TGTGCCAGCAGCTTAACAGTACCCTACGAGCAGTACTTC; CDR3aa: CASSLTVPYEQYF
d_gene: .; v_gene: TRBV11-2; abundance: few; j_gene: TRBJ2-7; CDR3nt: TGTGCCAGCAGCTACGGGACGGAGGGCTACGAGCAGTACTTC; CDR3aa: CASSYGTEGYEQYF
d_gene: TRBD1; v_gene: TRBV27; abundance: .; j_gene: TRBJ1-2; CDR3nt: TGTGCCAGCAGAGAACCGGGACAGGGTAACTATGGCTACACCTTC; CDR3aa: CASREPGQGNYGYTF
d_gene: .; v_gene: TRBV7-3; abundance: .; j_gene: TRBJ2-7; CDR3nt: TGTGCCAGCAGCTTAACGTACCGGGGCGAGCAGTACTTC; CDR3aa: CASSLTYRGEQYF
d_gene: TRBD1; v_gene: TRBV18; abundance: .; j_gene: TRBJ1-1; CDR3nt: TGTGCCAGCTCACCACGGACAGGCGCGAACACTGAAGCTTTCTTT; CDR3aa: CASSPRTGANTEAFF
d_gene: .; v_gene: TRBV4-1; abundance: .; j_gene: TRBJ1-4; CDR3nt: TGCGCCAGCAGCCAAGCCGGATGGGGGAGTGGGAAAAAACTGTTTTTT; CDR3aa: CASSQAGWGSGKKLFF
d_gene: .; v_gene: TRBV28; abundance: once; j_gene: TRBJ2-1; CDR3nt: TGTGCCAGCAGTTTTGCCCGCCGGCTGAATGAGCAGTTCTTC; CDR3aa: CASSFARRLNEQFF
d_gene: TRBD2; v_gene: TRBV27; abundance: few; j_gene: TRBJ2-7; CDR3nt: TGTGCCAGCAGCCTATCTAGCGGGAGATCCTACGAGCAGTACTTC; CDR3aa: CASSLSSGRSYEQYF
d_gene: .; v_gene: TRBV9; abundance: .; j_gene: TRBJ2-5; CDR3nt: TGTGCCAGCAGCGTAGCCTGGGGCGGGCGGGAACAAGAGACCCAGTACTTC; CDR3aa: CASSVAWGGREQETQYF
d_gene: .; v_gene: TRBV7-8; abundance: .; j_gene: TRBJ1-6; CDR3nt: TGTGCCAGCAGCTTAGCGGGGGTTAATTCACCCCTCCACTTT; CDR3aa: CASSLAGVNSPLHF
d_gene: .; v_gene: TRBV5-7; abundance: few; j_gene: TRBJ1-5; CDR3nt: TGTGCCAGCACCAACACAGGGATGGGCAATCAGCCCCAGCATTTT; CDR3aa: CASTNTGMGNQPQHF
d_gene: TRBD2; v_gene: TRBV6-1; abundance: .; j_gene: TRBJ2-3; CDR3nt: TGTGCCAGCAGCCCATGGGGGAGGGACACAGATACGCAGTATTTT; CDR3aa: CASSPWGRDTDTQYF
d_gene: .; v_gene: TRBV19; abundance: .; j_gene: TRBJ2-7; CDR3nt: TGTGCCAGTAGTATAGGAGGGGTTCCTACCTACGAGCAGTACTTC; CDR3aa: CASSIGGVPTYEQYF
d_gene: .; v_gene: TRBV25-1; abundance: .; j_gene: TRBJ1-4; CDR3nt: TGTGCCAGCAGTGAATATGGGGGGGCTAATGAAAAACTGTTTTTT; CDR3aa: CASSEYGGANEKLFF
d_gene: .; v_gene: TRBV6-1; abundance: few; j_gene: TRBJ1-5; CDR3nt: TGTGCCAGCAGATTACAGTTTAATCAGCCCCAGCATTTT; CDR3aa: CASRLQFNQPQHF
d_gene: .; v_gene: TRBV9; abundance: .; j_gene: TRBJ2-7; CDR3nt: TGTGCCAGCAGCACACTGGACAGCTACGAGCAGTACTTC; CDR3aa: CASSTLDSYEQYF
d_gene: .; v_gene: TRBV4-1; abundance: .; j_gene: TRBJ1-5; CDR3nt: TGCGCCAGCAGCCAAGATTCAGGGTTTCGAGTCGGAAGCAATCAGCCCCAGCATTTT; CDR3aa: CASSQDSGFRVGSNQPQHF
d_gene: .; v_gene: TRBV28; abundance: .; j_gene: TRBJ1-1; CDR3nt: TGTGCTTTAAAAGAATTGAACACTGAAGCTTTCTTT; CDR3aa: CALKELNTEAFF
d_gene: TRBD1; v_gene: TRBV7-6; abundance: .; j_gene: TRBJ1-1; CDR3nt: TGTGCCAGCAGCTTGGCCACAGGGGGCACTGAAGCTTTCTTT; CDR3aa: CASSLATGGTEAFF
d_gene: .; v_gene: TRBV15; abundance: .; j_gene: TRBJ2-1; CDR3nt: TGTGCCACCAGCAGAGGAAGTATGGATGAGCAGTTCTTC; CDR3aa: CATSRGSMDEQFF